This TCR beta chain was documented in a study of shared clonotypes between healthy human individuals (dated by TCRdb to about 2020). The study in broad terms: Three men and two women, aged 18 to 49 years, made up the cohort. To increase sequencing depth and limit assay-specific biases, different laboratories used diverse techniques to prepare libraries and sequence TCR repertoires. Each donor's leukapheresis produced roughly between roughly 0.94 and 9.5 billion PBMCs. Per donor, three plates each were used for CD4 naive and CD4 memory, two for CD8 naive, and one for CD8 memory. To estimate repertoire size and how much clonotypes are shared between individuals, the study performed deep sequencing of blood TCR repertoires from about 5 healthy adults. General study outcomes and caveats: Sampling was restricted to blood, and TCR repertoires in tissue are likely to differ from TCR repertoires in blood. Pairwise subsampling indicated that sequencing depth was expected to affect the degree of clonotype sharing among donors. Even with the large sequencing depth, rarefaction of the sorted-subset datasets indicated that sequencing was incomplete. Sharing across several donors was observed for 4.5% to 6.5% of naive CD4, less than 4% of naive CD8, around 2.5% of memory CD4, and 0.4% of memory CD8 clonotypes. Estimated clonotype richness was generally larger for naive than for memory subsets. Clonotypes shared by all four sorted-subset donors showed higher generation probabilities than non-shared clonotypes. The genetic and exposure-history diversity represented was limited by the small number of donors.

Healthy HIV-negative adults with no recently reported acute infections or vaccinations were included as donors. Every donor was a Caucasian adult residing in Nashville, Tennessee, USA. CD4+ T cells were enriched by magnetic negative selection, after which naive cells were positively selected on CD45RA and the negative fraction was taken as the memory subset. Blood was obtained by leukapheresis, after which PBMCs were separated by Ficoll-Histopaque density gradient centrifugation and cryopreserved in liquid nitrogen vapor phase. Purity and quantity of every magnetically sorted T cell population were checked by analytical flow cytometry. Genomic DNA was isolated from every sorted fraction and measured by UV absorbance on a Nanodrop 2000c. The trim is 3 bases for V and 1 base for J, with a gap of 9 bases between the germline ends. The CDR3 goes from the cysteine to the phenylalanine over 14 residues. Only the CDR3 DNA is retained, 42 bases long and in frame from the first base. Per the germline V gene (reference sequence), LNHDA is the CDR1 and SQIVND is the CDR2.

Regarding this clone: No cognate antigen has been identified for it. Nothing much larger sits one base from this clone, and base qualities are not available.

Using the deep immunoSEQ assay, TCR CDR3 regions were amplified from genomic DNA by multiplex PCR. For each cell subset, the extracted genomic DNA was distributed evenly across all wells of several immunoSEQ 96-well plates, and each plate served as one replicate. For sorted subsets, 150 to 250 ng genomic DNA, equal to about 30,000 T cell genomes, was loaded into each replicate PCR. Purified libraries were quantified with a Qubit 3.0 fluorometer, sized on a Bioanalyzer 2100, and re-quantified with the KAPA Library Quantification kit. Every immunoSEQ 96-well plate was sequenced on a separate single-read 150-cycle Illumina NextSeq 550 flow cell. Per the original workflow: Because only junctional sequences without quality scores were contained in the immunoSEQ output, filtering matching that applied to full-length reads could not be performed. To assign V/J genes and CDR3, sequences were annotated using PyIR, a Python wrapper for IgBLAST v1.9, with IMGT germline references. Any read was removed if the V/J assignment was weak (E-value above 1e-6), the CDR3 was missing, or the read contained stop codons, out-of-frame junctions, or ambiguous translated residues. V3J clonotypes were defined as sequences sharing the same inferred V gene, J gene, and CDR3 amino acid sequence. Percentage overlap between repertoires was computed as shared unique clonotypes divided by the size of the smaller repertoire. RTK rarefaction, the Chao1 estimator, and Recon v2.1 estimates of unobserved clonotypes were used to assess repertoire richness. For all TCRbeta clonotypes obtained by the gDNA method from four donors, generation probabilities were computed with OLGA. TCRdb carries this immuneACCESS record with in-frame sequences only. Its versions omit some clonotypes, under half of them owing to an unresolved V gene in the studies checked, with the rest unexplained. Clonal size and the V and J genes are those of that table, whereas D and trimming came from the DNA. A total of 650,000 to 750,000 clones appear in this sample, about two thirds of them only once. 1.5% to 2% of the sample belongs to the ten largest clones.

This receptor was identified in a woman younger than 45 in good health. The receptor chain draws on TRBV19 and TRBJ1-1, with the D gene uncertain. The specimen was memory CD4+ T cells sorted from blood. This specimen's cell subset or site label, per the study, means: CD45RA-negative fraction. The DNA is TGTGCCAGTAGTATGTGGGTTACGAACACTGAAGCTTTCTTT. The translation is CASSMWVTNTEAFF.